This T cell receptor beta chain was observed in a study of T-cell memory formation after mild COVID-19. TCRdb called the 5' RACE reads again in MiXCR, with one record for every CDR3 protein. The table shows some 130,000 distinct CDR3 sequences, with roughly 6% occurring only once. This CDR3 region has 13 residues. The V and J ends lost 6 bases and 2 bases respectively, with 10 bases between them. The germline V gene has CDR1 SQVTM and CDR2 ANQGSEA. Sequenced: PBMCs or a T cell subset sorted from them (not recorded which). The receptor was derived from an adult woman who had mild COVID-19 (a few samples of this study predate the infection). Cell type and time point are not known. The chain is built from TRBV29-1 and TRBJ2-2, with D possibly TRBD2 on 6 matching bases. The CDR3 protein is CSVAGSNTGELFF. The CDR3, as DNA: TGCAGCGTAGCGGGTAGCAACACCGGGGAGCTGTTTTTT.